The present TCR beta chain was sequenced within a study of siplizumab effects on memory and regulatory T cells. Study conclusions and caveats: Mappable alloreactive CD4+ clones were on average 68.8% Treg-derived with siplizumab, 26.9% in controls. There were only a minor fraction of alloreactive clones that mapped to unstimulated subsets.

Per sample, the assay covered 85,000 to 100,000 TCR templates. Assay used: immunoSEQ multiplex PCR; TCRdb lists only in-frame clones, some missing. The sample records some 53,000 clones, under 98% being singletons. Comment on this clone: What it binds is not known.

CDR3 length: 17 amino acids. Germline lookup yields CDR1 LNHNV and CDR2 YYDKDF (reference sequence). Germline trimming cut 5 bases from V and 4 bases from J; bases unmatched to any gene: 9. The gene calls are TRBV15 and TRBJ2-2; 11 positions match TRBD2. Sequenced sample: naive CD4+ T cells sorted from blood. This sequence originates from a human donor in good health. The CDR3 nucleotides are TGTGCCACCAGCTTCCACGTTAGCGGGAGGGGCACCGGGGAGCTGTTTTTT. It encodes CATSFHVSGRGTGELFF.